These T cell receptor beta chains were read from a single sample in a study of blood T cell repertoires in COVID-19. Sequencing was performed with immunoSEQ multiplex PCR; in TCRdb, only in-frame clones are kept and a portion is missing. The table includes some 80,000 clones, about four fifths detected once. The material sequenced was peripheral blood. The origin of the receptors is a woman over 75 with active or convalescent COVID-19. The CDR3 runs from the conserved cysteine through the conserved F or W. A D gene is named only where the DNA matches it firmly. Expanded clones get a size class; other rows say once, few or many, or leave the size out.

DNA: TGTGCCATCAGCGACGGGATCCCAGATACGCAGTATTTT
CDR3: CAISDGIPDTQYF
J: TRBJ2-3
size: .
D: .
V: TRBV10-3

DNA: TGTGCCAGCAGCTTTCTTGGCGGGGGGTACAATGAGCAGTTCTTC
CDR3: CASSFLGGGYNEQFF
J: TRBJ2-1
size: .
D: TRBD2
V: TRBV7-3

DNA: TGTGCCTGGAGCCTACAGGGGACTGAAAAACTGTTTTTT
CDR3: CAWSLQGTEKLFF
J: TRBJ1-4
size: few
D: TRBD1
V: TRBV30

DNA: TGTGCCAGCATTGAAGGGACAACCAGAACCCAGTACTTC
CDR3: CASIEGTTRTQYF
J: TRBJ2-5
size: .
D: .
V: TRBV6-1

DNA: TGTGCCAGTGATCTTCTGACAGGGGGCTCCTACGAGCAGTACTTC
CDR3: CASDLLTGGSYEQYF
J: TRBJ2-7
size: .
D: TRBD1
V: TRBV2

DNA: TGTGCCAGCAGCCCTCCCAGACAGGGTGGTAGAAACACCATATATTTT
CDR3: CASSPPRQGGRNTIYF
J: TRBJ1-3
size: .
D: TRBD1
V: TRBV4-2

DNA: TGTGCCGTTTCCGGGAGAGGCTACGAGCAGTACTTC
CDR3: CAVSGRGYEQYF
J: TRBJ2-7
size: .
D: .
V: TRBV10-3

DNA: TGCGCCAGCAGAGAACAGGGTGCCAGCTCCTACGAGCAGTACTTC
CDR3: CASREQGASSYEQYF
J: TRBJ2-7
size: few
D: .
V: TRBV5-1

DNA: TGTGCTAGTGGTTTCCCTAGCCGTGGGAGCTCCTACGAGCAGTACTTC
CDR3: CASGFPSRGSSYEQYF
J: TRBJ2-7
size: once
D: .
V: TRBV12-5

DNA: TGTGCCTGGAGCCGACAGGGAGGCGAAAAACTGTTTTTT
CDR3: CAWSRQGGEKLFF
J: TRBJ1-4
size: .
D: TRBD1
V: TRBV30